The rows below give T cell receptor beta chains drawn from one sample of a study of blood T cell repertoires in COVID-19. The table came from immunoSEQ multiplex PCR; TCRdb's copy has only in-frame clones and leaves some out. The sample records under 250,000 clones, approximately 85% being singletons. Sequencing input: PBMCs or T cells enriched from blood (not recorded which). The receptor source for this set is a woman aged 50 to 60 with acute COVID-19. CDR3s leave out the opening cysteine and the closing phenylalanine or tryptophan.

CDR3: ASSIARRVGQPQH
J: TRBJ1-5
V: TRBV19

CDR3: ASSILPGQGYSPLH
J: TRBJ1-6
V: TRBV19

CDR3: ASSSGYGYT
J: TRBJ1-2
V: TRBV12-3/TRBV12-4

CDR3: ASSFRGGNTEAF
J: TRBJ1-1
V: TRBV5-4

CDR3: ASSLIRQGEAF
J: TRBJ1-1
V: TRBV14

CDR3: SVGAANEKLF
J: TRBJ1-4
V: TRBV29-1

CDR3: ASSGQGRRNQPQH
J: TRBJ1-5
V: TRBV9

CDR3: ASSLTGADSNQPQH
J: TRBJ1-5
V: TRBV5-1

CDR3: ASSIIGTGYNSEAF
J: TRBJ1-1
V: TRBV19

CDR3: TSSQDLARERNNEQF
J: TRBJ2-1
V: TRBV1

CDR3: ASSSRNIMNTEAF
J: TRBJ1-1
V: TRBV7-9

CDR3: ASSPSDRDTEAF
J: TRBJ1-1
V: TRBV5-4

CDR3: ASTPAPTSNSPLH
J: TRBJ1-6
V: TRBV19

CDR3: ASSSTGGVTEAF
J: TRBJ1-1
V: TRBV9

CDR3: ASSDQGTQPQH
J: TRBJ1-5
V: TRBV12-3/TRBV12-4

CDR3: ASSPPEGSYGYT
J: TRBJ1-2
V: TRBV18

CDR3: AISETRTGKYTEAF
J: TRBJ1-1
V: TRBV10-3

CDR3: ASSIGQGRSYNEQF
J: TRBJ2-1
V: TRBV19

CDR3: ASSSRDSGYGYT
J: TRBJ1-2
V: TRBV19

CDR3: ASSLPRDRGLSGANVLT
J: TRBJ2-6
V: TRBV19

CDR3: ASSGDLDSPLH
J: TRBJ1-6
V: TRBV9

CDR3: AWSAGAGGPETQY
J: TRBJ2-5
V: TRBV30

CDR3: ASSPVGGLGTEAF
J: TRBJ1-1
V: TRBV18

CDR3: ATSRDRGRNTEAF
J: TRBJ1-1
V: TRBV15

CDR3: ASSSTTERIYYGYT
J: TRBJ1-2
V: TRBV7-9

CDR3: ASSPGQTYEQY
J: TRBJ2-7
V: TRBV18

CDR3: ASSGGAKNIQY
J: TRBJ2-4
V: TRBV7-2

CDR3: ASSGTVYEQF
J: TRBJ2-1
V: TRBV25-1

CDR3: ASSYLGNEQF
J: TRBJ2-1
V: TRBV13

CDR3: ASSYSGTAGNTIY
J: TRBJ1-3
V: TRBV6-5